This T cell receptor beta chain was documented in a study of blood T cells in healthy people across ages (dated by TCRdb to between 2014 and 2016). Background on the whole study: In model experiments, template switching captured about one uniquely barcoded TCR beta cDNA molecule for every two T cells. Using deep sequencing normalized with unique cDNA molecular identifiers, the study measured how TCR beta repertoire diversity changes with age. Four age groups were formed from the donors: young (average approximately 15 years), middle-aged (less than 40), aged (62) and long-lived (more than 75). To avoid experimental bias, donors of different ages were randomly spread across the sequencing lanes. Two additional independent replicas of 1 million unique cDNA reads from the same blood draw were analyzed for two donors (one aged 18 to 30 and one aged 80 or older). Broader findings and caveats from the paper: Conclusive comparison of naive and antigen-experienced compartments was prevented by the profiling of bulk unsorted PBMCs. As age increased, observed TCR beta diversity per million T cells dropped in a roughly linear way, and a significant reduction was already evident by age about 40. The percentage of naive T cells measured by flow cytometry correlated strongly with observed TCR beta diversity. Because donor CMV infection status was unknown, age-related changes in expanded clonotypes were potentially confounded. Estimates of total diversity based on one million sequenced T cells were considered lower bounds and underestimates. Compared with the aged group, the long-lived group had more naive CD4+ T cells, fewer expanded clones and increased TCR diversity, a pattern suggesting age selection.

This clonotype has a handful of counts. Its recognized antigen is unknown. Base quality data are lacking; no much larger clone is found one base away. Donors were roughly 40 systemically healthy Caucasian individuals from Russia aged 6 to 90 years. Approximately 9.7 milliliters of peripheral blood were drawn from each donor into EDTA-treated Vacutainer tubes. Ficoll-Paque density-gradient centrifugation was used to isolate PBMCs, with at least 6 million per sample. Total RNA was extracted from PBMCs with Trizol reagent, with at least 6 micrograms obtained per sample. For every donor, flow cytometry on a PBMC aliquot measured the percentage of naive CD45RAhigh/CD27high T cells. Library preparation employed 5' RACE. Sequencing took place on an Illumina HiSeq 2500. A second PCR of roughly 7 to 11 cycles was performed with a sample-barcoded 5' primer and a J-beta primer mix. Each TCR beta cDNA molecule received a unique molecular identifier from a template-switch 5' adaptor carrying 12 random nucleotides. Each sample yielded at least 2.5 million CDR3-containing paired-end reads. The Mint cDNA synthesis kit, primed by a TRBC-specific oligonucleotide, was used to synthesize first-strand cDNA from all RNA. Following uracil-DNA glycosylase treatment, all cDNA underwent a first 18-cycle PCR with the universal primers M1SS and BC2_uni_R. In the authors' own workflow: For normalization, 1 million high-quality reads, each with a distinct molecular identifier, were randomly selected from each sample. Instead of being binned into consensus sequences, reads that shared molecular identifiers were thrown out. MiTCR, set to a Q25 quality threshold and the strictest error-elimination algorithm, was used for CDR3 identification, clonotype clustering and error correction. Lower-bound total TCR beta diversity was estimated with a nonparametric unseen species model using Euler transformation. TCRdb reprocessing: public reads trimmed at Q25 with fastp, clones called with MiXCR, in-frame beta chains kept. Merged by CDR3 protein, the rows form single entries marked with the most common genes and DNA. What appears here as the V and J calls and clone size reflects TCRdb's work, not the paper's. This sample lists 700,000 to 850,000 distinct CDR3 sequences; 30% to 45% were detected once. The ten biggest clones cover approximately 12% of the sample.

The receptor was derived from a man aged 18 to 35 in good health. The sample comprised blood.

The CDR3: CASGLGVNTEAFF. The DNA sequence is as follows: TGCGCCAGCGGGTTGGGCGTCAACACTGAAGCTTTCTTT. In this chain, TRBV5-1 is recombined with TRBJ1-1, with the D gene uncertain. Relative to germline, V is 7 bases shorter and J is 2 bases shorter, with 12 bases between their ends. The CDR3 numbers 13 residues from cysteine through phenylalanine. Only the CDR3 DNA stays, 39 bases, in frame from base 1. CDR1 and CDR2, per the germline V gene, are SGHRS and YFSETQ.